This is a list of T cell receptor beta chains from one sample in a study of beta chain features in type 1 diabetes. Profiled with immunoSEQ multiplex PCR; TCRdb holds only in-frame clones, not every one. The sample carries a few hundred thousand clones, around 10% recorded once. Specimen: central memory CD4+ T cells from blood. The receptor source for this set is a man aged 25-45 years with type 1 diabetes. CDR3s include the opening cysteine and the closing phenylalanine or tryptophan. A D gene is named only where the DNA matches it firmly. Clone size, where shown, is once, few, many, or a class for clones that have expanded.

size: few; J: TRBJ2-1; V: TRBV19; D: -; DNA: TGTGCCAGTACGGGGAGGGGGTCCTACAATGAGCAGTTCTTC; CDR3: CASTGRGSYNEQFF
size: many; J: TRBJ2-2; V: TRBV7-9; D: -; DNA: TGTGCCAGCAGCGTCAACACCGGGGAGCTGTTTTTT; CDR3: CASSVNTGELFF
size: -; J: TRBJ2-3; V: TRBV28; D: TRBD2; DNA: TGTGCCAGCAGTTTATTCCCTGAAATACTAGCGTCCCATACTGAGGATACGCAGTATTTT; CDR3: CASSLFPEILASHTEDTQYF
size: -; J: TRBJ2-5; V: TRBV7-2; D: -; DNA: TGTGCCAGCAGACCGATTGGGGAGACCCAGTACTTC; CDR3: CASRPIGETQYF
size: few; J: TRBJ1-1; V: TRBV6-6; D: -; DNA: TGTGCCAGCAGTTCCCACTCGGGACCTTTCGAAGCTTTCTTT; CDR3: CASSSHSGPFEAFF
size: few; J: TRBJ2-1; V: TRBV9; D: -; DNA: TGTGCCAGCAGCTCGGACAGACACAATGAGCAGTTCTTC; CDR3: CASSSDRHNEQFF
size: -; J: TRBJ2-5; V: TRBV2; D: TRBD2; DNA: TGTGCCAGCAGTCGGTGGGGGGGAGCCGGGGAGACCCAGTACTTC; CDR3: CASSRWGGAGETQYF
size: few; J: TRBJ1-2; V: TRBV27; D: -; DNA: TGTGCCAGCAGTTTTAGGGCGGTGGACTATGGCTACACCTTC; CDR3: CASSFRAVDYGYTF
size: -; J: TRBJ2-7; V: TRBV18; D: TRBD2; DNA: TGTGCCAGCTCACCACCGAGGCGGGGGTACGAGCAGTACTTC; CDR3: CASSPPRRGYEQYF
size: few; J: TRBJ2-5; V: TRBV2; D: TRBD2; DNA: TGTGCCAGCAGTGAAAGGGGTCTAGCGGGACAAGAGACCCAGTACTTC; CDR3: CASSERGLAGQETQYF
size: -; J: TRBJ2-5; V: TRBV5-1; D: -; DNA: TGCGCCAGCAGCTTCAGAGAGACCCAGTACTTC; CDR3: CASSFRETQYF
size: many; J: TRBJ2-4; V: TRBV7-2; D: -; DNA: TGTGCCAGCAGCTTGGTCATAAACATTCAGTACTTC; CDR3: CASSLVINIQYF
size: -; J: TRBJ2-1; V: TRBV7-2; D: -; DNA: TGCGCCAGCAGCCAAGAGGCTAGCACTGAGCAGTTCTTC; CDR3: CASSQEASTEQFF
size: -; J: TRBJ2-7; V: TRBV13; D: TRBD1; DNA: TGTGCCAGCAGCTTAAGACAGGGGCCGGTATCCTACGAGCAGTACTTC; CDR3: CASSLRQGPVSYEQYF
size: -; J: TRBJ2-1; V: TRBV9; D: -; DNA: TGTGCCAGCAGCGTAGCTTTCGGGAGCTCCTACAATGAGCAGTTCTTC; CDR3: CASSVAFGSSYNEQFF
size: few; J: TRBJ2-1; V: TRBV7-2; D: -; DNA: TGTGCCAGCAACAATAACGGGGTCTCCTACAATGAGCAGTTCTTC; CDR3: CASNNNGVSYNEQFF
size: few; J: TRBJ1-2; V: TRBV7-2; D: TRBD1; DNA: TGTGCCAGCATACCAGGGGGCGGGTTTTTTCGCTACACCTTC; CDR3: CASIPGGGFFRYTF
size: -; J: TRBJ1-4; V: TRBV5-1; D: TRBD1; DNA: TGCGCCAGCAGCAAGAATCTACAGGGGGCTGTTGAAAAACTGTTTTTT; CDR3: CASSKNLQGAVEKLFF
size: many; J: TRBJ2-4; V: TRBV7-2; D: -; DNA: TGTGCCAGCAGCTCCAGGTCCGGGGAGACGGCCAAAAACATTCAGTACTTC; CDR3: CASSSRSGETAKNIQYF
size: many; J: TRBJ1-1; V: TRBV5-6; D: TRBD1; DNA: TGTGCCAGCAGCTCGGGACAGCCGAGCCATGAAGCTTTCTTT; CDR3: CASSSGQPSHEAFF
size: few; J: TRBJ2-5; V: TRBV28; D: -; DNA: TGTGCCAGCAGTTTCAGCCGAGGGGGGGAGACCCAGTACTTC; CDR3: CASSFSRGGETQYF
size: once; J: TRBJ2-5; V: TRBV2; D: -; DNA: TGTGCCAGTATTTATAAGGAGACCCAGTACTTC; CDR3: CASIYKETQYF
size: few; J: TRBJ1-1; V: TRBV30; D: -; DNA: TGTGCCTGGAGTCGTATATTACAGGGCTCTGAAGCTTTCTTT; CDR3: CAWSRILQGSEAFF
size: few; J: TRBJ2-7; V: TRBV13; D: TRBD1; DNA: TGTGCCAGCTTCCTGGGGGTGCAGGGGGCCTACGAGCAGTACTTC; CDR3: CASFLGVQGAYEQYF
size: -; J: TRBJ2-1; V: TRBV2; D: -; DNA: TGTGCCAGCAGTGTTAATAGCGGTTCTTCTGGTCCAACGACGATGCGCTCCTACAATGAGCAGTTCTTC; CDR3: CASSVNSGSSGPTTMRSYNEQFF
size: -; J: TRBJ2-7; V: TRBV30; D: -; DNA: TGTGCCTGGAGTGTACGGATCGAGCAGTACTTC; CDR3: CAWSVRIEQYF
size: many; J: TRBJ2-2; V: TRBV7-2; D: -; DNA: TGTGCCAGCAACCCCGGGGGTACGAACACCGGGGAGCTGTTTTTT; CDR3: CASNPGGTNTGELFF
size: few; J: TRBJ1-1; V: TRBV10-3; D: -; DNA: TGTGCCATCAGTGAGGGACCGACAGCATCGAACACTGAAGCTTTCTTT; CDR3: CAISEGPTASNTEAFF
size: few; J: TRBJ1-3; V: TRBV7-2; D: -; DNA: TGTGCCAGCAGCGTTAATAGTGTTGGCACCCTCTCTGGAAACACCATATATTTT; CDR3: CASSVNSVGTLSGNTIYF
size: many; J: TRBJ1-2; V: TRBV29-1; D: -; DNA: TGCAGCGTTCAAGGGACTGCAACTCATGGCTACACCTTC; CDR3: CSVQGTATHGYTF
size: few; J: TRBJ2-7; V: TRBV11-2; D: TRBD1; DNA: TGTGCCAGCAGCCCCCGACAGGGTACCTACGAGCAGTACTTC; CDR3: CASSPRQGTYEQYF
size: -; J: TRBJ2-5; V: TRBV4-3; D: -; DNA: TGCGCCAGCAGCCAAGTTAGGGAGACCCAGTACTTC; CDR3: CASSQVRETQYF
size: -; J: TRBJ2-1; V: TRBV4-1; D: TRBD2; DNA: TGTGCCAGCAGCCAGCGGGAGGCGTCGGATGAGCAGTTCTTC; CDR3: CASSQREASDEQFF
size: -; J: TRBJ1-2; V: TRBV4-3; D: -; DNA: TGCGCCAGCTCTGAGAGACTTGGTGGCTACACCTTC; CDR3: CASSERLGGYTF
size: few; J: TRBJ2-7; V: TRBV11-3; D: TRBD2; DNA: TGTGCCAGCAGCTTTTCCGGGACTAGCGGGGACGAGCAGTACTTC; CDR3: CASSFSGTSGDEQYF
size: few; J: TRBJ1-5; V: TRBV7-2; D: -; DNA: TGTGCCAGCAGCCCTAGTGGGACGGATAGCAATCAGCCCCAGCATTTT; CDR3: CASSPSGTDSNQPQHF
size: -; J: TRBJ2-5; V: TRBV5-1; D: -; DNA: TGCGCCAGCAGCTTGGGGTCCGCCTTGATGAGGGAGCAGTACTTC; CDR3: CASSLGSALMREQYF
size: -; J: TRBJ1-2; V: TRBV20-1; D: -; DNA: TGCAGTGCCCTACACAGCTATGGCTACACCTTC; CDR3: CSALHSYGYTF
size: few; J: TRBJ2-7; V: TRBV28; D: TRBD2; DNA: TGTGCCAGCAGTCCCTGGGGCTTAGCGGGAGAGTGGTACGAGCAGTACTTC; CDR3: CASSPWGLAGEWYEQYF
size: -; J: TRBJ2-1; V: TRBV7-2; D: -; DNA: TGTGCCAGCAGCTTAGGGGCCTACTACAATGAGCAGTTCTTC; CDR3: CASSLGAYYNEQFF
size: -; J: TRBJ1-1; V: TRBV19; D: -; DNA: TGTGCCAGTACCGAGGGTTTATACACTGAAGCTTTCTTT; CDR3: CASTEGLYTEAFF
size: -; J: TRBJ1-2; V: TRBV7-9; D: -; DNA: TGTGCCAGCAGCCCCGGTCGGACCTCCTATGGCTACACCTTC; CDR3: CASSPGRTSYGYTF
size: -; J: TRBJ2-5; V: TRBV5-6; D: TRBD1; DNA: TGTGCCAGCAGCTCCTACACAGGGGGCGGGCAAGAGACCCAGTACTTC; CDR3: CASSSYTGGGQETQYF
size: few; J: TRBJ2-2; V: TRBV7-3; D: -; DNA: TGTGCCAGCAGCTCAGGACAGTTCACCGGGGAGCTGTTTTTT; CDR3: CASSSGQFTGELFF
size: many; J: TRBJ2-1; V: TRBV2; D: TRBD2; DNA: TGTGCCAGCAGTGCTAGCGGGAGGATGGATGAGCAGTTCTTC; CDR3: CASSASGRMDEQFF
size: many; J: TRBJ1-1; V: TRBV7-9; D: -; DNA: TGTGCCAGCAGCTCCTTTCGGGTCGACGGTTTCTTT; CDR3: CASSSFRVDGFF
size: -; J: TRBJ2-3; V: TRBV11-2; D: -; DNA: TGTGCCAGCAGCTCGGGGAGCACAGATACGCAGTATTTT; CDR3: CASSSGSTDTQYF
size: few; J: TRBJ2-3; V: TRBV4-3; D: -; DNA: TGCGCCAGCAGCCCTGCCGAAAGTACAGATACGCAGTATTTT; CDR3: CASSPAESTDTQYF
size: once; J: TRBJ2-7; V: TRBV11-3; D: -; DNA: TGTGCCAGCAGTTCGGACGGGAAACCCTACGAGCAGTACTTC; CDR3: CASSSDGKPYEQYF
size: few; J: TRBJ2-2; V: TRBV6-1; D: TRBD1; DNA: TGTGCCAGCAGTGGGACAGGGAACACCGGGGAGCTGTTTTTT; CDR3: CASSGTGNTGELFF
size: -; J: TRBJ1-1; V: TRBV6-1; D: -; DNA: TGTGCCAGCAGTGAAGGGTTGACGGCTTTCTTT; CDR3: CASSEGLTAFF
size: few; J: TRBJ2-7; V: TRBV29-1; D: -; DNA: TGCAGCGTTGAAACCAACAGGGACTACGAGCAGTACTTC; CDR3: CSVETNRDYEQYF